These 12 T cell receptor beta chains were all obtained from the same sample, sequenced in a study of blood T cell repertoires in COVID-19 (dated by TCRdb to about 2020). Library preparation used the immunoSEQ multiplex PCR assay. TCRdb retrieved this table from immuneACCESS and kept in-frame rearrangements only. Not all clones are present; in checked studies, unresolved V genes account for under half, and no reason is known for the remainder. In all, the sample holds 40,000 or so clones, and approximately 83% of those were seen once. Of the sample, about 4.9% falls within the top ten clones. The sample taken for sequencing was peripheral blood. The origin of the receptors is a middle-aged man with active COVID-19.

The V call is TRBV12-3 or TRBV12-4, the J call TRBJ1-2, with no clear D. This CDR3 comprises 13 residues. V was cut by 6 bases and J by 4 bases, with 12 bases left in between. Here the CDR3 reads CASSPSGSYGYTF. The DNA for the CDR3 is TGTGCCAGCAGCCCATCCGGGTCCTATGGCTACACCTTC.

A single count supports this clone. The V gene is TRBV28, the J gene TRBJ1-1, with TRBD1 identical over 9 bases. In germline, CDR1 is MDHEN, CDR2 SYDVKM. The V gene end was trimmed by 5 bases and the J gene end by 4 bases; junction bases not matched to a gene: 11. The CDR3 has 16 residues. The CDR3, as DNA: TGTGCCAGCAGTCACCCGAACAGGGGGCGGATCACTGAAGCTTTCTTT. This translates into CASSHPNRGRITEAFF.

Points on this clone: The sample contains more than one DNA sequence encoding this CDR3. The chain has TRBV3-1 (or the pseudogene TRBV3-2) and TRBJ2-7; no firm D call. The CDR3 runs 11 residues. Per the germline V gene, CDR1 is LGHDT and CDR2 is YNNKEL (reference sequence). V lost 1 base, J lost 6 bases, and 4 bases lay in between. The CDR3 region has the DNA TGTGCCAGCAGCCAAGTATCCGAGCAGTACTTC. This encodes CASSQVSEQYF.

The CDR3 sequence is CASIQGNQETQYF. The CDR3, as DNA: TGTGCCAGCATCCAGGGCAACCAAGAGACCCAGTACTTC. The genes are TRBV28 and TRBJ2-5; tentatively, D is TRBD1 (5 bases). In germline, CDR1 is MDHEN, CDR2 SYDVKM. The CDR3 spans 13 residues. V was pared by 7 bases and J by 0 bases, with 9 bases between.

CDR3 DNA: TGTGCCAGCATGCGGGGGTACCTCTCCTACAATGAGCAGTTCTTC. Encoded protein: CASMRGYLSYNEQFF. The rearrangement joins TRBV7-2 to TRBJ2-1; 7 nucleotides align to TRBD2. This CDR3 region has 15 residues. In germline, CDR1 is SGHTA, CDR2 FQGNSA. After removal of 7 bases from V and 0 bases from J, the junction contained 6 bases not matched to a gene.

This rearrangement joins TRBV7-9 to TRBJ2-7; TRBD2 matches at 7 bases. This CDR3 region has 17 residues. With 3 bases clipped from V and 1 base from J, the junction kept 12 bases outside the gene matches. The germline CDR1 and CDR2 sequences are SEHNR and FQNEAQ (reference sequence). DNA for the CDR3: TGTGCCAGCAGCTTCCCTCCGTTTAGCGGGCTTTCCTACGAGCAGTACTTC. Amino acids: CASSFPPFSGLSYEQYF.

The rearrangement uses TRBV7-3 and TRBJ1-1; unclear D gene. This CDR3 spans 17 amino acids. The germline CDR1 and CDR2 sequences are SGHTA and FQGTGA. The ends were cut back, 3 bases at V and 0 bases at J, with 17 bases in the middle. CDR3 bases: TGTGCCAGCAGCTTTCCCTCTCGACACGTCCTGAACACTGAAGCTTTCTTT. Translation gives CASSFPSRHVLNTEAFF.

The V and J genes are TRBV6-4 and TRBJ2-1; TRBD2 agrees at 16 bases. The germline V gene has CDR1 MRHNA and CDR2 SNTAGT. V shed 3 bases and J 12 bases; nucleotides not matched to a gene: 2. This CDR3 spans 14 amino acids. CDR3 sequence (DNA): TGTGCCAGCAGTGAGGGACTAGCGGGAGGGCCGCAGTTCTTC. Translated: CASSEGLAGGPQFF.

This sequence joins TRBV18 and TRBJ2-5, with D possibly TRBD2 on 5 matching bases. The CDR3 loop spans 16 amino acids. Trimming shortened V by 5 bases and J by 1 base, and 17 bases separated the two germline ends. Germline CDR1 is KGHSH and CDR2 is LQKENI. The CDR3 DNA sequence: TGTGCCAGCTCAACCCGGGAAGGGTTCGTCCAAGAGACCCAGTACTTC. Amino acid sequence: CASSTREGFVQETQYF.

V usage is TRBV3-1 (or the pseudogene TRBV3-2) and J usage is TRBJ2-7, with a tentative D call TRBD2 (5 bases). Trimming removed 5 bases at V and 0 bases at J, with 17 bases between. Germline CDR1 LGHDT, CDR2 YNNKEL (reference sequence). The CDR3 runs to 16 residues. CDR3 sequence reads: CASSSNDGESSYEQYF. In DNA form, the CDR3 reads TGTGCCAGCAGCTCGAATGACGGGGAGAGCTCCTACGAGCAGTACTTC.

The chain links TRBV19 to TRBJ2-7; 7 nucleotides agree with TRBD2. Trimming took 7 bases from V and 2 from J; bases not matched to a gene: 8. The CDR3 extends over 14 amino acids. Looked up from germline, CDR1 is LNHDA and CDR2 is SQIVND (reference sequence). The CDR3 reads CASTSGMPPYEQYF. The CDR3 nucleotides read TGTGCCAGTACGAGCGGGATGCCTCCCTACGAGCAGTACTTC.

As concerns this clone: The identical CDR3 is also encoded by other nucleotide sequences in the sample. The CDR3 nucleotides read TGTGCCAGCAGTGACGGGCGGAACACTGAAGCTTTCTTT. It translates to CASSDGRNTEAFF. J is TRBJ1-1 and V is TRBV6-4; D unclear. Germline V gene lookup returns CDR1 MRHNA and CDR2 SNTAGT. V lost 2 bases and J 1 base, leaving 5 bases between the germline ends. The CDR3 has 13 amino acids.